This T cell receptor (beta chain) was identified in a study of cytomegalovirus exposure and HLA in healthy donors. The V gene's germline CDR1 is LGHNA and CDR2 YSLEER. The CDR3 is made up of 16 amino acids. J lost 5 bases, V lost 1 base, and 7 bases had no gene match. Study-wide findings and caveats: In a later analysis, a missense DCLRE1C variant was linked to TCR beta V- and J-gene trimming. A likely sequencing artifact accounted for one observed cluster of highly shared sequence variants. Later work found most CMV-associated TCR beta chains apparently HLA-restricted. For most TCR beta V segments, an earlier analysis put the productive rate at about 87% or about 30% of the time.

Comments on this clone: The target antigen is unknown.

Primers included in the PCR were 60 Vbeta and 13 Jbeta primers. Clones were sequenced by immunoSEQ multiplex PCR, and TCRdb holds only the in-frame ones, with some missing. The profile shows some 130,000 clones, over 60% of them singletons. The chain joins TRBV4-3 to TRBJ2-2, with 7 bases fitting TRBD2. Sequences were obtained from PBMCs. The sequence was obtained from a male donor in good health and CMV-seropositive. CDR3 loop: CASSQAGGGSTGELFF. For the CDR3, the DNA is TGCGCCAGCAGCCAAGCCGGGGGAGGGAGTACCGGGGAGCTGTTTTTT.